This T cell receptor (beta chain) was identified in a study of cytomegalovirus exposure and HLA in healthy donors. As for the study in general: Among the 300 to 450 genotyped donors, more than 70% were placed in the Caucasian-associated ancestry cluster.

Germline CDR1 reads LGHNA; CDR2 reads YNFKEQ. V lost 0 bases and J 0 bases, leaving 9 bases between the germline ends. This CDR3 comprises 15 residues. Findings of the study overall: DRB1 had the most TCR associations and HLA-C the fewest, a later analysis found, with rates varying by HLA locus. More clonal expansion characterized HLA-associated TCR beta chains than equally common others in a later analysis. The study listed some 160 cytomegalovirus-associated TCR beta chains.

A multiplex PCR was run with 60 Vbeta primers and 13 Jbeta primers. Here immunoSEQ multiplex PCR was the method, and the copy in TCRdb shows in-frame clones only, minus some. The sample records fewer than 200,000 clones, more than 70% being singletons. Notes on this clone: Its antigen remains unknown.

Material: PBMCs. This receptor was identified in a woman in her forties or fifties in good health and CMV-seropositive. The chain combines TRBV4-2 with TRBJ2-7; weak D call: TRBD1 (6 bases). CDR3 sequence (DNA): TGTGCCAGCAGCCAAGATGAAGGGGGCTCCTACGAGCAGTACTTC. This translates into CASSQDEGGSYEQYF.